These 8 T cell receptor beta chains were all obtained from the same sample, sequenced in a study of T-cell reconstitution after alpha-beta-depleted transplantation in children. As it was prepared, the TCRbeta library received unique molecular identifiers. TCRdb reanalysed the PCR reads using MiXCR and keeps one entry per CDR3 protein. The sample records roughly 610,000 distinct CDR3 sequences, over 9.5% being singletons. Sequencing was performed on PBMCs from the stem cell graft donor, taken from the stem cell graft. All receptors derive from a human donor who donated a stem cell graft to a child with acute myeloid leukemia.

This clonotype was observed many times. The DNA for the CDR3 is TGTGCCAGCAGCGCTCGACAGGGGGGCTCCTACAATGAGCAGTTCTTC. Protein sequence: CASSARQGGSYNEQFF. The V gene is TRBV3-1, the J gene TRBJ2-1, with 9 bases fitting TRBD1. This CDR3 has 16 residues. Germline trimming cut 5 bases from V and 0 bases from J; bases unmatched to any gene: 5. CDR1 is LGHDT and CDR2 is YNNKEL in the germline V gene (reference sequence).

The table lists this clonotype with many counts. The chain uses TRBV4-3 and TRBJ2-7; 9 positions match TRBD1. V lost 3 bases, J lost 4 bases, and 4 bases stayed unmatched. Germline CDR1 LGHNA, CDR2 YSLEER. This CDR3 contains 14 residues. In DNA form, the CDR3 reads TGCGCCAGCAGCCAGGGACAGGGTGCTTACGAGCAGTACTTC. It is translated as CASSQGQGAYEQYF.

In its sample, this clonotype was seen many times. This chain joins TRBV5-6 and TRBJ1-5, with a tentative D call TRBD1 (6 bases). CDR1 SGHDT and CDR2 YYEEEE come from the germline V gene. The CDR3 has 14 residues. V was cut by 4 bases and J by 7 bases, with 15 bases left in between. The CDR3 sequence is CASSLTGAGQPQHF. The CDR3 coding sequence is TGTGCCAGCAGCCTGACAGGAGCGGGGCAGCCCCAGCATTTT.

Many counts were recorded for this clonotype. The V gene is TRBV20-1, the J gene TRBJ2-7, with D perhaps TRBD2 (6 bases). CDR3 length equals 13 residues. CDR1 and CDR2 from the germline V gene are DFQATT and SNEGSKA (reference sequence). Trimming cost V 3 bases and J 1 base, with 10 bases left between them. The CDR3 bases are TGCAGTGCTAGCCTGGAGGGGTCCTACGAGCAGTACTTC. Protein sequence: CSASLEGSYEQYF.

Only a few counts were recorded for this clonotype. The V call is TRBV12-5, the J call TRBJ2-1; D ambiguous. V was trimmed by 3 bases and J by 10 bases, leaving 10 bases between them. The CDR3 length is 12 residues. The germline V gene encodes CDR1 LGHNT and CDR2 FRNRAP. Here the CDR3 reads CASGLWVGEQFF. Here the CDR3 DNA reads TGTGCTAGTGGTTTATGGGTAGGCGAGCAGTTCTTC. Together with reference TRBV12-5 and TRBJ2-1, the CDR3 gives the full variable domain: DARVTQTPRHKVTEMGQEVTMRCQPILGHNTVFWYRQTMMQGLELLAYFRNRAPLDDSGMPKDRFSAEMPDATLATLKIQPSEPRDSAVYFCASGLWVGEQFFGPGTRLTVL.

The chain uses TRBV2 and TRBJ2-7, with D perhaps matching TRBD1 (6 bases). Germline V gives CDR1 SNHLY, CDR2 FYNNEI. The CDR3 has 14 residues. The V and J ends lost 5 bases and 0 bases respectively, with 11 bases between them. DNA of the CDR3: TGTGCCAGCAGTTTTGACAGGACCTCCTACGAGCAGTACTTC. It translates to CASSFDRTSYEQYF.

The genes are TRBV6-6 and TRBJ1-5; D not certain. V was clipped by 5 bases and J by 9 bases, with 14 bases between them. The germline CDR1 and CDR2 sequences are MNHNY and SVGAGI (reference sequence). The CDR3 consists of 13 residues. The CDR3 sequence is CASSPPPGWPQHF. CDR3 coding DNA: TGTGCCAGCAGTCCACCCCCGGGCTGGCCCCAGCATTTT.

This clonotype has at least ten counts. V usage is TRBV7-6 and J usage is TRBJ2-2; a weak D match, TRBD1 (6 bases). This CDR3 region has 14 residues. Germline CDR1 reads SGHVS; CDR2 reads FNYEAQ. Trimming left V 3 bases short and J 3 bases short, with 8 bases between. The CDR3 reads CASSLTGYTGELFF. The CDR3, as DNA: TGTGCCAGCAGCTTGACAGGATACACCGGGGAGCTGTTTTTT.